These 3 T cell receptor beta chains share one sample of origin, sequenced in a study of long-term antiretroviral therapy in people with HIV. At the survey level, the v3.0 immunoSEQ assay was run. The assay was immunoSEQ multiplex PCR, and TCRdb's table has in-frame clones only and misses some. Of about 39,000 clones listed, about 90% are singletons. The material sequenced was unsorted PBMCs, taken 1.2 years after starting antiretroviral therapy. The receptors were gathered from a woman aged 50 to 60 with HIV.

V is TRBV6-5 and J is TRBJ2-3; 8 bases line up with TRBD1. V dropped 3 bases and J dropped 7; count of bases not matched to a gene: 6. The germline V gene encodes CDR1 MNHEY and CDR2 SVGAGI. The CDR3 is 14 residues long. CDR3 DNA sequence: TGTGCCAGCAGTTATTCGGACAGGGCATATACGCAGTATTTT. It encodes CASSYSDRAYTQYF.

This clone was found once. The chain couples TRBV10-3 to TRBJ2-7, with TRBD1 matching over 8 bases. This CDR3 region has 15 residues. The trim removed 2 bases at V and 6 bases at J, leaving 9 bases unmatched. Germline CDR1 reads ENHRY; CDR2 reads SYGVKD. CDR3 sequence: CAISEEWDRRLEQYF. CDR3 nucleotide sequence: TGTGCCATCAGTGAGGAGTGGGACAGGCGGCTCGAGCAGTACTTC.

V is TRBV27 and J is TRBJ1-6; D gene unclear. Germline loops: CDR1 MNHEY, CDR2 SMNVEV (reference sequence). The CDR3 loop spans 13 amino acids. Between the trimmed V and J ends, which lost 2 bases and 6 bases, there was a span of 5 bases. The CDR3 sequence: CASSLMVNSPLHF. The CDR3, as DNA: TGTGCCAGCAGTTTAATGGTTAATTCACCCCTCCACTTT.